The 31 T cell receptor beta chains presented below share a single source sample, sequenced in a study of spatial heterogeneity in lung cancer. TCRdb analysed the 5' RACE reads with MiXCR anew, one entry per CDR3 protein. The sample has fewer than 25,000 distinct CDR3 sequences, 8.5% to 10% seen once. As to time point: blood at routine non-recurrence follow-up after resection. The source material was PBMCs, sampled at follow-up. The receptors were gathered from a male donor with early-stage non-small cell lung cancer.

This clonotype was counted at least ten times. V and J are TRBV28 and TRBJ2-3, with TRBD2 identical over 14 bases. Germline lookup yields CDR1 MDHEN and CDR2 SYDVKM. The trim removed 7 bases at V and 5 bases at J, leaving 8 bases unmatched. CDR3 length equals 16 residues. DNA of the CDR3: TGTGCCAGCATTGGACTAGCGGGGGGTGGGAGAGATACGCAGTATTTT. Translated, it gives CASIGLAGGGRDTQYF.

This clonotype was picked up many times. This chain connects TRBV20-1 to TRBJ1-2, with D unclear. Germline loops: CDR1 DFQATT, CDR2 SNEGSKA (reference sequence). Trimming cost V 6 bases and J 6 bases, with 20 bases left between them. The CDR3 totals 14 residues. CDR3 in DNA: TGCAGTGCCAGCCGTGAGCCACCCCGCCATGGCTACACCTTC. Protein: CSASREPPRHGYTF.

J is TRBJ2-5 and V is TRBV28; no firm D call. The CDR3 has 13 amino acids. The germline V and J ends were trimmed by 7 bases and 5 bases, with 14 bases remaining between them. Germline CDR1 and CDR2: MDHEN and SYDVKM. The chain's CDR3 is CASTLNPGETQYF. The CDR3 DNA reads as TGTGCCAGCACCCTCAATCCCGGTGAGACCCAGTACTTC.

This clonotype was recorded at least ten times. The CDR3 nucleotides read TGTGCCAGCAGCTCGGGAGAGACCGGGGAGCTGTTTTTT. This translates into CASSSGETGELFF. The chain employs TRBV11-2 and TRBJ2-2; weak D call: TRBD2 (6 bases). The V gene lost 4 bases and the J gene lost 5 bases, with 8 bases spanning the gap. Germline CDR1 SGHAT, CDR2 FQNNGV. The CDR3 is 13 amino acids.

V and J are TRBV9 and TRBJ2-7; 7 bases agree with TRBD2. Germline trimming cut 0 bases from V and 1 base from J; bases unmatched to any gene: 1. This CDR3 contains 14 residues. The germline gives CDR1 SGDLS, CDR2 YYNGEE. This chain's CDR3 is CASSVEGGSYEQYF. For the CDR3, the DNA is TGTGCCAGCAGCGTAGAGGGAGGGTCCTACGAGCAGTACTTC.

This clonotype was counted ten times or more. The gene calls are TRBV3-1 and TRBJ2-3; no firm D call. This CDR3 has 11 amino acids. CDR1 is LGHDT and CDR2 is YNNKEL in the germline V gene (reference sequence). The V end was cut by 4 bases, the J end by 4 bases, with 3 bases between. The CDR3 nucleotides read TGTGCCAGCAGCCTGGCAGATACGCAGTATTTT. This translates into CASSLADTQYF.

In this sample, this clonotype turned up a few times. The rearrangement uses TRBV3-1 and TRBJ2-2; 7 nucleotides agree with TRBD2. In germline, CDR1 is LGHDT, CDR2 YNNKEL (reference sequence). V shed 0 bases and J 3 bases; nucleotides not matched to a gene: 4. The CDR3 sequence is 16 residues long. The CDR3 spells CASSQDQRGYTGELFF. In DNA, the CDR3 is TGTGCCAGCAGCCAAGATCAGCGGGGATACACCGGGGAGCTGTTTTTT.

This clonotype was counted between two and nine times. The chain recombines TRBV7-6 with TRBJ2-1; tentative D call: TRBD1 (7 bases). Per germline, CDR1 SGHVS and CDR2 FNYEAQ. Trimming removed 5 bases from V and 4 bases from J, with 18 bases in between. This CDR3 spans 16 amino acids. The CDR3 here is CASSPRTGGVYNEQFF. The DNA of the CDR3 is TGTGCCAGCAGCCCGCGGACAGGAGGGGTTTACAATGAGCAGTTCTTC.

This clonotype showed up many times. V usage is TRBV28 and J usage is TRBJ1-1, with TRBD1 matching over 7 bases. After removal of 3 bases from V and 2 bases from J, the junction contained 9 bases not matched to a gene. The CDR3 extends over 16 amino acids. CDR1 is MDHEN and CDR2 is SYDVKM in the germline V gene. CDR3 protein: CASSFGSGGQNTEAFF. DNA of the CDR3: TGTGCCAGCAGTTTCGGCTCAGGGGGACAAAACACTGAAGCTTTCTTT.

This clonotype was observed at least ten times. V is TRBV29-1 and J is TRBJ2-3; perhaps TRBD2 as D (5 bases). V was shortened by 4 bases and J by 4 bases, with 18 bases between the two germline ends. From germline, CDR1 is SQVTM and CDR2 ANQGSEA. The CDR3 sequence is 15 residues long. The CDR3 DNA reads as TGCAGCGTTGGTGGACTGTCCGGCCGGCCAGATACGCAGTATTTT. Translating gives CSVGGLSGRPDTQYF.

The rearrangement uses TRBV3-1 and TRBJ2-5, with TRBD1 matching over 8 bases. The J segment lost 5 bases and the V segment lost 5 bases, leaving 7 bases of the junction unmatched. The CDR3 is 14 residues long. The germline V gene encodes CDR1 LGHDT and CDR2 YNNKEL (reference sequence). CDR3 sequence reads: CASSIWTGRETQYF. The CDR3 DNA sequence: TGTGCCAGCAGCATTTGGACAGGGCGCGAGACCCAGTACTTC.

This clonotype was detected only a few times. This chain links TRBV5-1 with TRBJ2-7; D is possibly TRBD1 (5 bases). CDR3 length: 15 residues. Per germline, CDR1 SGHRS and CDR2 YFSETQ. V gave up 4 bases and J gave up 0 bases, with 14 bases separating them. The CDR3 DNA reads TGCGCCAGCAGCGGATCAGGGTTCAGCTCCTACGAGCAGTACTTC. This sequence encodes CASSGSGFSSYEQYF.

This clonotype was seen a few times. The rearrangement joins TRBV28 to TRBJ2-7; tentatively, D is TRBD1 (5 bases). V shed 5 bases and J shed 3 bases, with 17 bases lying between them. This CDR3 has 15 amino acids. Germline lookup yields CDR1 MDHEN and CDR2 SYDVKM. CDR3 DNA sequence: TGTGCCAGCAGTCCTCCCCCGGGCCAGGGCTACGAGCAGTACTTC. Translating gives CASSPPPGQGYEQYF. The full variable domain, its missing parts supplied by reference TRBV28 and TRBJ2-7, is DVKVTQSSRYLVKRTGEKVFLECVQDMDHENMFWYRQDPGLGLRLIYFSYDVKMKEKGDIPEGYSVSREKKERFSLILESASTNQTSMYLCASSPPPGQGYEQYFGPGTRLTVT.

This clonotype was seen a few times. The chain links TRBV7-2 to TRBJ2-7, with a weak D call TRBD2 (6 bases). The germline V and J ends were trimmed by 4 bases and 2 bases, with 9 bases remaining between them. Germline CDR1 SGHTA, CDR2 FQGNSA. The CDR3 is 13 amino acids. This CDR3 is CASSYSGTYEQYF. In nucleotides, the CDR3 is TGTGCCAGCAGCTATAGCGGAACCTACGAGCAGTACTTC.

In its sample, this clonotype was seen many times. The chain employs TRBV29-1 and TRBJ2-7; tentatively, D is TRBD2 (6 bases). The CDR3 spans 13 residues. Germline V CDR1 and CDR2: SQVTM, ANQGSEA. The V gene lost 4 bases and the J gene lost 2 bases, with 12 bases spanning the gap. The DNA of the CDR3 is TGCAGCGTTGTGGAGGGTGGCCCCTACGAGCAGTACTTC. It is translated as CSVVEGGPYEQYF.

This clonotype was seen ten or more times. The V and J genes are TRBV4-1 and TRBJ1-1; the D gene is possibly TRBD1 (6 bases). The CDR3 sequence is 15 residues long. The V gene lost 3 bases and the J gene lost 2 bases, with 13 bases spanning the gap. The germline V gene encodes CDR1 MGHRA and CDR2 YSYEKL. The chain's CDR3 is CASSQVDRQNTEAFF. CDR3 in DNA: TGCGCCAGCAGCCAGGTCGACAGGCAAAACACTGAAGCTTTCTTT.

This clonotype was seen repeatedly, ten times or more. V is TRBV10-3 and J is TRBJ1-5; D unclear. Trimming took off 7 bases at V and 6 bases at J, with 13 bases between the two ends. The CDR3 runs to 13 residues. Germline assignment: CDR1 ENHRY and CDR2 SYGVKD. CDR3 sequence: CAITPAESQPQHF. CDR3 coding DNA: TGTGCCATCACCCCAGCGGAGAGTCAGCCCCAGCATTTT.

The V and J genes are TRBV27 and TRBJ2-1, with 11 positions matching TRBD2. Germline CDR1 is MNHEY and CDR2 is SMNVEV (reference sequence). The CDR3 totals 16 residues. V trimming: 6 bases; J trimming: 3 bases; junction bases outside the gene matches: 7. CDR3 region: CASSTSGGHRYNEQFF. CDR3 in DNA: TGTGCCAGCAGCACTAGCGGGGGCCACCGCTACAATGAGCAGTTCTTC.

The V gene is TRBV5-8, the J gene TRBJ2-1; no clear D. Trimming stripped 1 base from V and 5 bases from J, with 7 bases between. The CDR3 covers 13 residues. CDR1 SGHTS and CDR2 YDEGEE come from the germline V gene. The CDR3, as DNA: TGTGCCAGCAGCTTGATCTACAACAATGAGCAGTTCTTC. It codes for CASSLIYNNEQFF.

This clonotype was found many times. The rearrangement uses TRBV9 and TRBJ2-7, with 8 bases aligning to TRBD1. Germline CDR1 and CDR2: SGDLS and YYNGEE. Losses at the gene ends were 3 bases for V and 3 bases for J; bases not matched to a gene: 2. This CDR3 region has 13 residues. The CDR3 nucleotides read TGTGCCAGCAGCGGACAGGGGAACTACGAGCAGTACTTC. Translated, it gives CASSGQGNYEQYF. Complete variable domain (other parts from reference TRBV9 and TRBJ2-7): DSGVTQTPKHLITATGQRVTLRCSPRSGDLSVYWYQQSLDQGLQFLIQYYNGEERAKGNILERFSAQQFPDLHSELNLSSLELGDSALYFCASSGQGNYEQYFGPGTRLTVT.

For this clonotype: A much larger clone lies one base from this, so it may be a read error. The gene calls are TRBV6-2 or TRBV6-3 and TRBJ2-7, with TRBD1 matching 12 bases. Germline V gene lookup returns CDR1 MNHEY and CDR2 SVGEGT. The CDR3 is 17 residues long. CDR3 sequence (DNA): TGTGCCAGTTCCCCGGGACAGGGGGCTTCCCGAACCTACGAGCAGTGCTTC. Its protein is CASSPGQGASRTYEQCF.

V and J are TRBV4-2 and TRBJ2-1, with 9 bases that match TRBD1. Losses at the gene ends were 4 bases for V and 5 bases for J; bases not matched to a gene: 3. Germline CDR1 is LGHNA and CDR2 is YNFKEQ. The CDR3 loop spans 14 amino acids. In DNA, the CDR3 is TGTGCCAGCAGCCGTGGACAGGGGAACAATGAGCAGTTCTTC. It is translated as CASSRGQGNNEQFF.

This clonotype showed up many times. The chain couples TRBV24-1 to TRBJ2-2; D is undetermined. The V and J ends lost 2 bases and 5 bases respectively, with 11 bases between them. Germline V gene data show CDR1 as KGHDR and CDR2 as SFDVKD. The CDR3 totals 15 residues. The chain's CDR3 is CATSDSKGWTGELFF. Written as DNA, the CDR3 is TGTGCCACCAGTGATTCAAAAGGGTGGACCGGGGAGCTGTTTTTT.

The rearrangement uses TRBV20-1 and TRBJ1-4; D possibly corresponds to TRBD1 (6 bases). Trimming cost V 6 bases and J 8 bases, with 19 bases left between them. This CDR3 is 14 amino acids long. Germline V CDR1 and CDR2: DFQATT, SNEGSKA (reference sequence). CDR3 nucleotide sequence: TGCAGTGCGCCCAACAGGGAGGGAGGAGAAAAACTGTTTTTT. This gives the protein CSAPNREGGEKLFF.

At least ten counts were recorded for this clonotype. The CDR3 loop is CASKFSLLGIGELFF. CDR3 sequence (DNA): TGTGCCAGCAAATTTTCCCTGCTCGGGATCGGGGAGCTGTTTTTT. The chain is built from TRBV2 and TRBJ2-2, with D tentatively TRBD2 (5 bases). V was cut by 7 bases and J by 7 bases, with 19 bases left in between. The CDR3 is 15 residues long. CDR1 and CDR2 from the germline V gene are SNHLY and FYNNEI.

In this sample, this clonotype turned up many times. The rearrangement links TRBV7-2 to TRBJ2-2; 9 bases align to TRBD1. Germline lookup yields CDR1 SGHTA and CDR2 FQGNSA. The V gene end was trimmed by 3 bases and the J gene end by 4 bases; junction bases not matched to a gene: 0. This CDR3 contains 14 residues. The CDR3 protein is CASSLDRGTGELFF. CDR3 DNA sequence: TGTGCCAGCAGCTTGGACAGGGGCACCGGGGAGCTGTTTTTT.

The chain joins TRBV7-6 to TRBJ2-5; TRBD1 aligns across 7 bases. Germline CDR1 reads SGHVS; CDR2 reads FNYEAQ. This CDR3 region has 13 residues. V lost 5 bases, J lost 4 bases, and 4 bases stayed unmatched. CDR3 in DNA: TGTGCCAGCAGCGGCAACAGGGGAGAGACCCAGTACTTC. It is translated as CASSGNRGETQYF.

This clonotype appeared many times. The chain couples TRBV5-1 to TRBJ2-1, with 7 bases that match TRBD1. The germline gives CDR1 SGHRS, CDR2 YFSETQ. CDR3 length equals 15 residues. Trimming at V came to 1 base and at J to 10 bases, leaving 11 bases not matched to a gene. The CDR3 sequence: CASSLLQGSTREQFF. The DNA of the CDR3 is TGCGCCAGCAGCTTGTTACAGGGGTCTACGAGGGAGCAGTTCTTC.

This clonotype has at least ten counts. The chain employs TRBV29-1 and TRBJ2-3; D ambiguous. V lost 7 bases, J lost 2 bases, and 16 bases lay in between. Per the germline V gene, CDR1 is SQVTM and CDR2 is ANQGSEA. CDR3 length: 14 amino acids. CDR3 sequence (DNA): TGCAGCGGAACCGGGCCCCTGGACACAGATACGCAGTATTTT. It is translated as CSGTGPLDTDTQYF.

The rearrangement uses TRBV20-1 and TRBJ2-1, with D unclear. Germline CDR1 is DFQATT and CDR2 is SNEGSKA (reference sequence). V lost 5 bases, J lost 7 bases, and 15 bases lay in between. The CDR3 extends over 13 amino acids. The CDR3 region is CSAFGPQVNEQFF. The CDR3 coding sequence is TGCAGTGCTTTCGGGCCCCAGGTTAATGAGCAGTTCTTC.

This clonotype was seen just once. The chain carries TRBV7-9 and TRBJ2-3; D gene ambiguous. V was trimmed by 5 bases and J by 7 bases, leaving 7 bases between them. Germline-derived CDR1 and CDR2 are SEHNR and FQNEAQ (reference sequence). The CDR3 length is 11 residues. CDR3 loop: CASSLSNTQYF. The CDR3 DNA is TGTGCCAGCAGCCTTTCTAATACGCAGTATTTT.